What follows are 6 T cell receptor beta chains derived from one specimen sequenced in a study of T cells of healthy individuals. One entry per CDR3 protein, called by TCRdb with MiXCR from the 5' RACE reads. The data contain about 53,000 distinct CDR3 sequences, 14% to 15% of them singletons. The receptor source for this set is a human donor in good health.

CDR3 coding DNA: TGTGCCAGCAGCTTGGTATCTAGCGGGGGGGCTGAGGAGCTGTTTTTT. Translating it yields CASSLVSSGGAEELFF. The V call is TRBV7-6, the J call TRBJ2-2; 12 bases match TRBD2. Germline V gene data show CDR1 as SGHVS and CDR2 as FNYEAQ. CDR3 length: 16 residues. Losses at the gene ends were 3 bases for V and 10 bases for J; bases not matched to a gene: 9.

The CDR3 DNA sequence: TGCAGTGCTAGAAGGGACGGGGACCGATCTGGGGCCAACGTCCTGACTTTC. Translated: CSARRDGDRSGANVLTF. The V and J genes are TRBV20-1 and TRBJ2-6; D may correspond to TRBD1 or TRBD2 (5 bases each). The V end lost 2 bases, the J end lost 1 base, and 15 bases lay between the germline ends. Germline V CDR1 and CDR2: DFQATT, SNEGSKA (reference sequence). This CDR3 has 17 residues.

V usage is TRBV23-1 and J usage is TRBJ1-2, with a tentative D call TRBD1 (5 bases). TRBV23-1 is labeled an ORF, and its function is uncertain. The CDR3 is 14 residues long. The CDR3 protein is CAERRLGRYYGYTF. The DNA of the CDR3 is TGCGCAGAAAGACGGCTGGGGCGATACTATGGCTACACCTTC.

Only a few counts were recorded for this clonotype. J is TRBJ2-5 and V is TRBV5-1, with D perhaps TRBD2 (6 bases). Per the germline V gene, CDR1 is SGHRS and CDR2 is YFSETQ. The CDR3 is 12 amino acids. Trimming removed 7 bases from V and 4 bases from J, with 11 bases in between. The CDR3 DNA is TGCGCCAGCCGACCGGGACTAGAGACCCAGTACTTC. Protein product: CASRPGLETQYF.

This sequence joins TRBV28 and TRBJ1-1, with D possibly being TRBD1 (6 bases). This CDR3 has 15 amino acids. V shed 4 bases and J shed 2 bases, with 14 bases lying between them. Germline loops: CDR1 MDHEN, CDR2 SYDVKM. CDR3 sequence (DNA): TGTGCCAGCAGTTCAGTAGGACAGACAAACACTGAAGCTTTCTTT. Residues: CASSSVGQTNTEAFF.

This clonotype has a count of ten or more. The V call is TRBV6-5, the J call TRBJ1-2; D gene uncertain. This CDR3 has 14 residues. Trimming took 0 bases from V and 8 from J, leaving 13 bases between them. Per germline, CDR1 MNHEY and CDR2 SVGAGI. This chain's CDR3 is CASSYSGSGRGYTF. CDR3 coding DNA: TGTGCCAGCAGTTACTCGGGCTCGGGGAGGGGCTACACCTTC.